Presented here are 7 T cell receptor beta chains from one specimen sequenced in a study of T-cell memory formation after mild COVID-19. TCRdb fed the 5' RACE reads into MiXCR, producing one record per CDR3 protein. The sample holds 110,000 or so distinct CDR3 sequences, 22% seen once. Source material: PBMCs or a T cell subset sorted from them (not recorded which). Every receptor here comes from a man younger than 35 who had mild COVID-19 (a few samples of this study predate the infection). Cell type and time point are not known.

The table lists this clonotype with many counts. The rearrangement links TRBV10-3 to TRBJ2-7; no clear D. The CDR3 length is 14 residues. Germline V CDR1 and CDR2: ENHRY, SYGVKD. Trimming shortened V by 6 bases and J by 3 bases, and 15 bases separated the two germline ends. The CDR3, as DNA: TGTGCCATCAGATCTGGAGTTGCCGGCTACGAGCAGTACGTC. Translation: CAIRSGVAGYEQYV.

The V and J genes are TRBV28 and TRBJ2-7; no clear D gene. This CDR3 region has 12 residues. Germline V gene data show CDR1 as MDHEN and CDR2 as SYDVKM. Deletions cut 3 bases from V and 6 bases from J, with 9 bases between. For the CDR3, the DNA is TGTGCCAGCAGTTTCAAAGGGCTCGAGCAGTACGTC. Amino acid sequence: CASSFKGLEQYV.

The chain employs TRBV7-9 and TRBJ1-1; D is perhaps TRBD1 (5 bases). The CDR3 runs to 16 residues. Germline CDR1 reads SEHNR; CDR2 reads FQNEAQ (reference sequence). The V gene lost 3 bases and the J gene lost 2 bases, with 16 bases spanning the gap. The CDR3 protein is CASSFGGRGANTEAFF. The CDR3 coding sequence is TGTGCCAGCAGCTTTGGTGGGCGGGGCGCTAACACTGAAGCTTTCTTT.

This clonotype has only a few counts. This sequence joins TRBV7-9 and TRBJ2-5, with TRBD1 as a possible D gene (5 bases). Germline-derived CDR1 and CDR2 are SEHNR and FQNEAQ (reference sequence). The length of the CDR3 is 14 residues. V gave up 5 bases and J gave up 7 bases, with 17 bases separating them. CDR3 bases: TGTGCCAGCAGCCGAGACAGTGGCATTGGGACCCAGTACTTC. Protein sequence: CASSRDSGIGTQYF.

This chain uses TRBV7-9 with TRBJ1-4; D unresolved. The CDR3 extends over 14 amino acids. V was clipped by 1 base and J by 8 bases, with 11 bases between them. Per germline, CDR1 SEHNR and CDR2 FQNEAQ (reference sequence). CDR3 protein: CASSLVGASEKLFF. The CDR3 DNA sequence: TGTGCCAGCAGCTTAGTCGGCGCGTCGGAAAAACTGTTTTTT.

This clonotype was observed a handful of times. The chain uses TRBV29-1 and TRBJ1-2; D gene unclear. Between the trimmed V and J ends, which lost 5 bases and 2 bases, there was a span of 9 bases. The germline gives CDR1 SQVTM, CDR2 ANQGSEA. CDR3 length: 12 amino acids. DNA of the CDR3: TGCAGCGTTACTGGACCCAACTATGGCTACACCTTC. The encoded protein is CSVTGPNYGYTF.

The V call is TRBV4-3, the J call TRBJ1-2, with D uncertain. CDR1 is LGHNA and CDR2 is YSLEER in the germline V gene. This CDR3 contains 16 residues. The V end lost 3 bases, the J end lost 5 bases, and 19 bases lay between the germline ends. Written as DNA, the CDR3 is TGCGCCAGCAGCCAGCTTTACGGGTACCAGCGATATGGCTACACCTTC. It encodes CASSQLYGYQRYGYTF.